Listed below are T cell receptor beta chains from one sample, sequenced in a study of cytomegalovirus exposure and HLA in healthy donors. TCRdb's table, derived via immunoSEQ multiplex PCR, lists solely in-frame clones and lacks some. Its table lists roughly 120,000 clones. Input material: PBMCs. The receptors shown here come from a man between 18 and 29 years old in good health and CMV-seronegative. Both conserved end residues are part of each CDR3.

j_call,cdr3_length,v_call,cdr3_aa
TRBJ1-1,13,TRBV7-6,CASSSDKNTEAFF
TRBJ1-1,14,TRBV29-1,CSVPTGGPGTEAFF
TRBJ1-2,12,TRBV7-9,CASRPGSYGYTF
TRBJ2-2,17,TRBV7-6,CASSLKGARSEGGELFF
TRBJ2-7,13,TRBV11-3,CASSSTGGYEQYF
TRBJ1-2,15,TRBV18,CASSPPAGAFDGYTF
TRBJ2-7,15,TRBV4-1,CASSPRDRGSYEQYF
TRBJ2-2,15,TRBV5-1,CASSRTGEWAGELFF
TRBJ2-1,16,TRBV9,CASSVMGQSPYNEQFF
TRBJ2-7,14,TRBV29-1,CSAEFERSSYEQYF
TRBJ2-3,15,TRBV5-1,CASSLKTPPGDTQYF
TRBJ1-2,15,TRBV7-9,CASSLRWDTPLGYTF
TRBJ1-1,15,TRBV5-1,CASSPSGTGKGEAFF
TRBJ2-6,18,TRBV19,CASSILTSGASGANVLTF
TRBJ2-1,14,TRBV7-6,CASSLEPYYNEQFF
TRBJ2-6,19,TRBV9,CASSVVAEIGESGANVLTF